These 27 T cell receptor beta chains originate from one sample sequenced in a study of beta chain features in type 1 diabetes. TCRB transcripts that were expressed got sequenced, as all of the isolated RNA had been reverse transcribed. TCRdb's table, derived via immunoSEQ multiplex PCR, lists solely in-frame clones and lacks some. The top ten hold 0.017% of the sample, which has about 400,000 clones, around 12% seen once. Sequenced: naive CD4+ T cells from blood. The source of these receptors is a man younger than 35 in good health.

This clone was seen more than once but under ten times. The chain employs TRBV6-5 and TRBJ2-7; 9 positions agree with TRBD1. V dropped 7 bases and J dropped 3; count of bases not matched to a gene: 4. Germline-derived CDR1 and CDR2 are MNHEY and SVGAGI. The CDR3 runs 13 residues. CDR3 sequence: CASTPTGGYEQYF. Here the CDR3 DNA reads TGTGCCAGCACCCCGACAGGGGGCTACGAGCAGTACTTC.

The rearrangement joins TRBV6-5 to TRBJ1-2; possibly TRBD1 for D (5 bases). The ends were cut back, 7 bases at V and 4 bases at J, with 16 bases in the middle. Germline CDR1 reads MNHEY; CDR2 reads SVGAGI. CDR3 size: 14 residues. In nucleotides, the CDR3 is TGTGCCAGCACCCCGGCAGGGTACACCTATGGCTACACCTTC. It codes for CASTPAGYTYGYTF.

The chain joins TRBV10-3 to TRBJ1-3; possible D gene TRBD1, 6 bases. This CDR3 region has 14 residues. Per the germline V gene, CDR1 is ENHRY and CDR2 is SYGVKD. Trimming shortened V by 5 bases and J by 2 bases, and 10 bases separated the two germline ends. The CDR3 bases are TGTGCCATCAGTAATGCAGGGGCTGGAAACACCATATATTTT. It codes for CAISNAGAGNTIYF.

This clone came up a few times. The chain couples TRBV27 to TRBJ2-1; the match to TRBD1 covers 7 bases. The junction had 17 bases not matched to a gene; V was cut back by 6 bases and J by 3 bases. Per the germline V gene, CDR1 is MNHEY and CDR2 is SMNVEV (reference sequence). CDR3 length: 18 residues. CDR3 residues: CASRPALYRDRNYNEQFF. In DNA, the CDR3 is TGTGCCAGCAGACCAGCCCTATACCGGGACAGAAACTACAATGAGCAGTTCTTC.

The rearrangement uses TRBV7-2 and TRBJ1-2; tentatively, D is TRBD1 (5 bases). Per germline, CDR1 SGHTA and CDR2 FQGNSA. The CDR3 has 14 residues. V dropped 0 bases and J dropped 2 bases, with 7 bases sitting between them. The CDR3 loop reads CASSLARDNYGYTF. CDR3 DNA: TGTGCCAGCAGCTTAGCGCGGGACAACTATGGCTACACCTTC.

In its sample, this clone was seen a few times. The chain couples TRBV9 to TRBJ2-5, with 9 bases fitting TRBD1. The CDR3 runs 14 residues. CDR1 is SGDLS and CDR2 is YYNGEE in the germline V gene. Unmatched junction bases numbered 5, after V lost 4 bases and J lost 4 bases. Written as DNA, the CDR3 is TGTGCCAGCAGCATGACAGGGGGAAGAGAGACCCAGTACTTC. Its translation: CASSMTGGRETQYF.

Only a few counts were recorded for this clone. The chain is built from TRBV6-5 and TRBJ2-2; D is perhaps TRBD2 (7 bases). In germline, CDR1 is MNHEY, CDR2 SVGAGI. The CDR3 length is 15 residues. Deletions cut 6 bases from V and 6 bases from J, with 17 bases between. DNA for the CDR3: TGTGCCAGCAGCAACCTGGGGGGGGCGTCCGGGGAGCTGTTTTTT. Amino acids: CASSNLGGASGELFF.

The rearrangement joins TRBV11-2 to TRBJ1-1; D gene unclear. Germline V CDR1 and CDR2: SGHAT, FQNNGV. Trimming stripped 6 bases from V and 4 bases from J, with 15 bases between. The CDR3 extends over 14 amino acids. The DNA for the CDR3 is TGTGCCAGCAGATCAAATCCAGGTGTCACTGAAGCTTTCTTT. This translates into CASRSNPGVTEAFF.

This clone was detected a few times. This chain uses TRBV28 with TRBJ2-6, with D unresolved. In germline, CDR1 is MDHEN, CDR2 SYDVKM. V shed 3 bases and J shed 2 bases, with 5 bases lying between them. This CDR3 region has 14 residues. CDR3 sequence reads: CASSLRAGANVLTF. The CDR3 nucleotides read TGTGCCAGCAGTTTGAGAGCTGGGGCCAACGTCCTGACTTTC.

The sample holds a few counts of this clone. Additional DNA sequences in this sample encode the identical CDR3. V is TRBV7-2 and J is TRBJ2-5; D is undetermined. Germline loops: CDR1 SGHTA, CDR2 FQGNSA. This CDR3 has 14 residues. V was clipped by 2 bases and J by 0 bases, with 7 bases between them. The CDR3 is CASSLTRDQETQYF. The CDR3 region has the DNA TGTGCCAGCAGCTTAACACGGGACCAAGAGACCCAGTACTTC.

Comments on this clone: The same CDR3 also results from other DNA sequences found in this sample. This sequence joins TRBV11-2 and TRBJ2-3; TRBD2 might be the D (6 bases). Trimming took off 1 base at V and 5 bases at J, with 7 bases between the two ends. Germline values: CDR1 SGHAT, CDR2 FQNNGV. This CDR3 is 13 amino acids long. In DNA, the CDR3 is TGTGCCAGCAGCTTAGGCGGGGAAGATACGCAGTATTTT. Encoded protein: CASSLGGEDTQYF.

The V call is TRBV11-3, the J call TRBJ2-1, with D unclear. This CDR3 region has 12 residues. The germline V gene encodes CDR1 SGHNT and CDR2 YENEEA. V lost 0 bases and J 8 bases, leaving 5 bases between the germline ends. Written as DNA, the CDR3 is TGTGCCAGCAGCTTAGATCGGGATGAGCAGTTCTTC. This sequence encodes CASSLDRDEQFF.

The chain combines TRBV4-3 with TRBJ2-3, with 7 bases matching TRBD1. Germline-derived CDR1 and CDR2 are LGHNA and YSLEER. The CDR3 is 16 residues long. J gave up 2 bases and V 2 bases, and 7 bases lay outside the gene matches. This CDR3 reads CASSQTGTVSTDTQYF. In nucleotides, the CDR3 is TGCGCCAGCAGCCAAACTGGGACAGTATCCACAGATACGCAGTATTTT.

This clone was detected a few times. The V and J genes are TRBV9 and TRBJ1-5; TRBD1 matches at 10 bases. Germline V lookup: CDR1 SGDLS, CDR2 YYNGEE. This CDR3 has 18 amino acids. Unmatched junction bases numbered 12, after V lost 3 bases and J lost 3 bases. CDR3 sequence (DNA): TGTGCCAGCAGCGGGGGGACAGGGGCCGGGGCCCACAATCAGCCCCAGCATTTT. Translated: CASSGGTGAGAHNQPQHF.

This sequence joins TRBV7-9 and TRBJ1-2; D not certain. The CDR3 has 14 residues. V gave up 5 bases and J gave up 1 base, with 11 bases separating them. Germline CDR1 and CDR2: SEHNR and FQNEAQ (reference sequence). CDR3 nucleotides: TGTGCCAGCAGCCATGAGACGGGTAACTATGGCTACACCTTC. It encodes CASSHETGNYGYTF.

The V and J genes are TRBV4-3 and TRBJ2-7, with a possible D match to TRBD2 (5 bases). CDR1 and CDR2 from the germline V gene are LGHNA and YSLEER. V lost 0 bases to trimming and J lost 3 bases, with 12 bases between them. The CDR3 runs 15 residues. In DNA form, the CDR3 reads TGCGCCAGCAGCCAAGAGGAAGGGAGCCTCTACGAGCAGTACTTC. This codes for CASSQEEGSLYEQYF.

This clone was observed a handful of times. The rearrangement links TRBV2 to TRBJ2-2; TRBD1 is a possible D gene (6 bases). CDR3 length: 14 residues. CDR1 SNHLY and CDR2 FYNNEI come from the germline V gene. With 3 bases removed from V and 6 bases from J, the gap between germline ends came to 11 bases. CDR3 sequence (DNA): TGTGCCAGCAGTGACAGGGGAACGGCCGGGGAGCTGTTTTTT. Translation gives CASSDRGTAGELFF.

The chain employs TRBV13 and TRBJ1-2; D is perhaps TRBD1 (6 bases). The V and J ends lost 5 bases and 0 bases respectively, with 16 bases between them. Germline V CDR1 and CDR2: PRHDT, FYEKMQ (reference sequence). This CDR3 spans 16 amino acids. CDR3 DNA sequence: TGTGCCAGCAGCCCGACGGACAGAGACGCTAACTATGGCTACACCTTC. Amino acid sequence: CASSPTDRDANYGYTF.

This clone occurred a few times. This sequence joins TRBV28 and TRBJ1-1; the D gene is possibly TRBD1 (6 bases). The CDR3 is made up of 17 amino acids. The V gene's germline CDR1 is MDHEN and CDR2 SYDVKM. Trimming cost V 6 bases and J 1 base, with 21 bases left between them. This chain's CDR3 is CASSLVFKDRTNTEAFF. CDR3 in DNA: TGTGCCAGCAGCCTGGTTTTTAAAGACAGGACGAACACTGAAGCTTTCTTT.

The genes are TRBV18 and TRBJ2-5; no clear D. V was cut by 3 bases and J by 2 bases, with 10 bases left in between. The CDR3 spans 14 residues. CDR1 and CDR2 (germline): KGHSH, LQKENI. DNA of the CDR3: TGTGCCAGCTCACCGCTGGGCAGTCAAGAGACCCAGTACTTC. This codes for CASSPLGSQETQYF.

This chain uses TRBV5-4 with TRBJ1-1; 7 bases align to TRBD1. V gave up 4 bases and J gave up 0 bases; unmatched junction bases: 9. This CDR3 region has 16 residues. Germline assignment: CDR1 SGHNT and CDR2 YYREEE (reference sequence). In nucleotides, the CDR3 is TGTGCCAGCAGCAAGCGGACAGGAGTCATGAACACTGAAGCTTTCTTT. It codes for CASSKRTGVMNTEAFF.

The chain couples TRBV9 to TRBJ1-3; TRBD1 might be the D (6 bases). The germline V gene has CDR1 SGDLS and CDR2 YYNGEE. The CDR3 length is 17 residues. V was trimmed by 3 bases and J by 0 bases, leaving 16 bases between them. The CDR3 loop reads CASSANPGQISGNTIYF. The CDR3 nucleotides are TGTGCCAGCAGCGCTAATCCGGGACAAATCTCTGGAAACACCATATATTTT.

This clone has a handful of counts. The V gene is TRBV5-4, the J gene TRBJ2-7, with TRBD1 matching 10 bases. The CDR3 spans 14 residues. Losses at the gene ends were 3 bases for V and 3 bases for J; bases not matched to a gene: 3. In germline, CDR1 is SGHNT, CDR2 YYREEE (reference sequence). This CDR3 reads CASSWGDRGYEQYF. Here the CDR3 DNA reads TGTGCCAGCAGCTGGGGGGACAGGGGCTACGAGCAGTACTTC.

The chain has TRBV28 and TRBJ2-1; 7 bases align to TRBD1. Germline CDR1 and CDR2: MDHEN and SYDVKM. The V gene end was trimmed by 3 bases and the J gene end by 2 bases; junction bases not matched to a gene: 4. The CDR3 is made up of 15 amino acids. The CDR3 region is CASSFRDRTYNEQFF. Here the CDR3 DNA reads TGTGCCAGCAGTTTCCGGGACAGAACCTACAATGAGCAGTTCTTC.

This clone showed up just a few times. The chain uses TRBV28 and TRBJ2-4, with D maybe TRBD2 (5 bases). The CDR3 is 15 amino acids. With 5 bases removed from V and 3 bases from J, the gap between germline ends came to 14 bases. Germline-derived CDR1 and CDR2 are MDHEN and SYDVKM. This CDR3 is CASSPSGVVKNIQYF. The CDR3 DNA sequence: TGTGCCAGCAGTCCCTCCGGGGTAGTCAAAAACATTCAGTACTTC.

This clone was seen a few times. This rearrangement joins TRBV30 to TRBJ2-3; 9 nucleotides align to TRBD2. This CDR3 contains 11 residues. The germline gives CDR1 GTSNPN, CDR2 SVGIG (reference sequence). V shed 5 bases, J shed 12 bases, and the junction held 6 bases outside the gene matches. The CDR3: CAWGAGGNQYF. CDR3 in DNA: TGTGCCTGGGGAGCGGGGGGAAACCAGTATTTT.

This clone showed up just a few times. The chain uses TRBV19 and TRBJ1-5; D is unresolved. From germline, CDR1 is LNHDA and CDR2 SQIVND (reference sequence). The length of the CDR3 is 14 residues. Trimming removed 3 bases from V and 1 base from J, with 7 bases in between. CDR3 residues: CASSMARSNQPQHF. As DNA, the CDR3 is TGTGCCAGTAGTATGGCACGAAGCAATCAGCCCCAGCATTTT.